Presented here are 20 T cell receptor beta chains from one specimen sequenced in a study of blood T cell repertoires in COVID-19. TCRdb keeps only in-frame clones here, not all; method: immunoSEQ multiplex PCR. Of fewer than 300,000 clones in the sample, about 76% were seen once. Specimen: peripheral blood. These receptors all stem from a woman aged 55-69 years with active or convalescent COVID-19.

The chain has TRBV9 and TRBJ2-2; D not resolved. The CDR3 runs 16 residues. V was shortened by 4 bases and J by 6 bases, with 19 bases between the two germline ends. Germline CDR1 and CDR2: SGDLS and YYNGEE. The CDR3 sequence is CASSPRGSHVAGELFF. In DNA, the CDR3 is TGTGCCAGCAGCCCACGAGGCAGTCATGTTGCCGGGGAGCTGTTTTTT.

V is TRBV4-1 and J is TRBJ1-2; D uncertain. CDR1 is MGHRA, CDR2 YSYEKL, per germline. Trimming pared 4 bases from V and 7 bases from J, leaving 4 bases between. The CDR3 length is 10 residues. The CDR3 sequence: CASSPGGYTF. In DNA, the CDR3 is TGCGCCAGCAGCCCCGGTGGCTACACCTTC.

V and J are TRBV5-1 and TRBJ1-5, with D perhaps matching TRBD1 (5 bases). Trimming took 0 bases from V and 6 from J, leaving 10 bases between them. The CDR3 runs 14 residues. CDR1 SGHRS and CDR2 YFSETQ come from the germline V gene. CDR3 sequence reads: CASSLEWGGQPQHF. The CDR3 DNA sequence: TGCGCCAGCAGCTTGGAATGGGGGGGTCAGCCCCAGCATTTT.

The chain joins TRBV27 to TRBJ1-2; no definite D call. Germline V gene sequence: CDR1 MNHEY, CDR2 SMNVEV (reference sequence). CDR3 length: 14 residues. V was clipped by 4 bases and J by 2 bases, with 11 bases between them. The CDR3 region has the DNA TGTGCCAGCAGTTCGGTCAGACTGAACTATGGCTACACCTTC. Translation gives CASSSVRLNYGYTF.

The chain joins TRBV6-5 to TRBJ1-2, with D hard to call. The CDR3 has 14 amino acids. V lost 0 bases, J lost 2 bases, and 7 bases lay in between. Germline CDR1 is MNHEY and CDR2 is SVGAGI. In DNA, the CDR3 is TGTGCCAGCAGTTACTCGACTCGGAACTATGGCTACACCTTC. Amino acid sequence: CASSYSTRNYGYTF.

The rearrangement links TRBV7-8 to TRBJ2-1, with D maybe TRBD2 (5 bases). The CDR3 spans 12 residues. With 8 bases removed from V and 7 bases from J, the gap between germline ends came to 12 bases. Germline loops: CDR1 SGHVS, CDR2 FQNEAQ. CDR3 sequence reads: CASRPPGNEQFF. CDR3 DNA: TGTGCCAGCCGGCCTCCGGGGAATGAGCAGTTCTTC.

The chain carries TRBV29-1 and TRBJ2-3, with 10 bases lining up with TRBD2. Per germline, CDR1 SQVTM and CDR2 ANQGSEA. The V gene end was trimmed by 4 bases and the J gene end by 3 bases; junction bases not matched to a gene: 4. There are 14 residues in the CDR3. CDR3 in amino acids: CSVGSGGGTDTQYF. The CDR3 DNA follows: TGCAGCGTTGGAAGCGGGGGGGGAACAGATACGCAGTATTTT.

The gene calls are TRBV7-9 and TRBJ1-5; 10 nucleotides align to TRBD1. From germline, CDR1 is SEHNR and CDR2 FQNEAQ (reference sequence). The CDR3 is 14 amino acids. The V and J ends lost 5 bases and 6 bases, in that order; junction bases with no gene match: 4. The CDR3 region has the DNA TGTGCCAGCAGCCCGACAGGGGGCCCTCAGCCCCAGCATTTT. It specifies CASSPTGGPQPQHF.

In its sample, this clone was seen a few times. The rearrangement links TRBV12-3 or TRBV12-4 to TRBJ1-2; TRBD1 matches 7 bases. This CDR3 is 13 amino acids long. After removal of 3 bases from V and 8 bases from J, the junction contained 6 bases not matched to a gene. The CDR3 spells CASSFQGGTGYTF. The CDR3 nucleotides read TGTGCCAGCAGTTTTCAAGGGGGCACCGGCTACACCTTC.

The CDR3 loop is CASTPGLAGESSTDTQYF. The CDR3 nucleotides read TGTGCCAGCACCCCGGGACTAGCGGGGGAGTCTAGCACAGATACGCAGTATTTT. The chain links TRBV3-1 (or the pseudogene TRBV3-2) to TRBJ2-3, with 14 bases matching TRBD2. With V trimmed by 7 bases and J by 0 bases, 9 bases remained unmatched. CDR3 length: 18 amino acids. Germline V gene lookup returns CDR1 LGHDT and CDR2 YNNKEL (reference sequence).

The gene calls are TRBV12-3 or TRBV12-4 and TRBJ2-2, with D hard to call. Trimming stripped 7 bases from V and 7 bases from J, with 7 bases between. The length of the CDR3 is 11 residues. CDR3: CASTSVGELFF. In nucleotides, the CDR3 is TGTGCCAGCACCTCAGTCGGGGAGCTGTTTTTT.

The J gene is TRBJ1-5, the V gene TRBV9; tentatively, D is TRBD1 (5 bases). Deletions cut 0 bases from V and 3 bases from J, with 7 bases between. Germline CDR1 SGDLS, CDR2 YYNGEE. The CDR3 consists of 14 residues. The CDR3 loop is CASSVGGPNQPQHF. The CDR3 DNA sequence: TGTGCCAGCAGCGTAGGGGGCCCCAATCAGCCCCAGCATTTT.

The J gene is TRBJ2-3, the V gene TRBV19; D is ambiguous. CDR1 is LNHDA, CDR2 SQIVND, per germline (reference sequence). The ends were cut back, 2 bases at V and 1 base at J, with 7 bases in the middle. This CDR3 comprises 14 residues. CDR3 nucleotides: TGTGCCAGTAGTATAATGCAGGGCACAGATACGCAGTATTTT. The encoded protein is CASSIMQGTDTQYF.

This clone was found once. The chain employs TRBV30 and TRBJ1-5, with no clear D. This CDR3 has 12 residues. Germline V lookup: CDR1 GTSNPN, CDR2 SVGIG (reference sequence). The V end was cut by 0 bases, the J end by 11 bases, with 11 bases between. The CDR3 coding sequence is TGTGCCTGGAGTGTAGGAGGGAGAACCCAGCATTTT. Protein: CAWSVGGRTQHF.

The V gene is TRBV9, the J gene TRBJ2-1; D possibly corresponds to TRBD2 (7 bases). The V gene lost 5 bases and the J gene lost 8 bases, with 20 bases spanning the gap. CDR3 length equals 15 residues. CDR1 and CDR2 (germline): SGDLS, YYNGEE. The CDR3 sequence: CASSPKEGGLYEQFF. In nucleotides, the CDR3 is TGTGCCAGCAGTCCCAAGGAGGGGGGGCTATATGAGCAGTTCTTC. Full variable domain (remainder filled in from reference TRBV9 and TRBJ2-1): DSGVTQTPKHLITATGQRVTLRCSPRSGDLSVYWYQQSLDQGLQFLIQYYNGEERAKGNILERFSAQQFPDLHSELNLSSLELGDSALYFCASSPKEGGLYEQFFGPGTRLTVL.

As DNA, the CDR3 is TGTGCCAGCAGCCCGGAATCTGGGGCCAGAGGAAACACCATATATTTT. Protein product: CASSPESGARGNTIYF. This chain links TRBV7-2 with TRBJ1-3, with D perhaps matching TRBD1 (5 bases). Trimming pared 5 bases from V and 4 bases from J, leaving 18 bases between. Germline V lookup: CDR1 SGHTA, CDR2 FQGNSA. The CDR3 contains 16 residues.

The chain uses TRBV5-1 and TRBJ2-7, with D maybe TRBD1 (6 bases). The CDR3 covers 15 residues. Germline CDR1 is SGHRS and CDR2 is YFSETQ. Trimming removed 4 bases from V and 3 bases from J, with 17 bases in between. Here the CDR3 DNA reads TGCGCCAGCAGCAGAAGACAGGTTAACGACTACGAGCAGTACTTC. This gives the protein CASSRRQVNDYEQYF.

The genes are TRBV27 and TRBJ2-1; 9 bases are shared with TRBD1. This CDR3 comprises 15 residues. Per the germline V gene, CDR1 is MNHEY and CDR2 is SMNVEV (reference sequence). V lost 7 bases, J lost 8 bases, and 12 bases stayed unmatched. The CDR3, as DNA: TGTGCCAGCATTTCCGCCGGGACAGGGTACCATGAGCAGTTCTTC. As protein: CASISAGTGYHEQFF.

V is TRBV18 and J is TRBJ1-2; 8 nucleotides agree with TRBD1. There are 16 residues in the CDR3. CDR1 is KGHSH and CDR2 is LQKENI in the germline V gene. Losses at the gene ends were 0 bases for V and 4 bases for J; bases not matched to a gene: 7. The CDR3 sequence: CASSPPARGLGYGYTF. CDR3 nucleotide sequence: TGTGCCAGCTCACCACCGGCCAGGGGGCTCGGCTATGGCTACACCTTC. Combining the CDR3 with reference TRBV18 and TRBJ1-2 gives the whole variable domain NAGVMQNPRHLVRRRGQEARLRCSPMKGHSHVYWYRQLPEEGLKFMVYLQKENIIDESGMPKERFSAEFPKEGPSILRIQQVVRGDSAAYFCASSPPARGLGYGYTFGSGTRLTVV.

The chain has TRBV4-1 and TRBJ1-2; TRBD1 matches at 10 bases. This CDR3 has 15 amino acids. CDR1 and CDR2 (germline): MGHRA, YSYEKL. Trimming took 6 bases from V and 2 from J; bases not matched to a gene: 6. The CDR3: CASRRQTGGNYGYTF. The DNA of the CDR3 is TGCGCCAGCAGACGACAGACAGGGGGCAACTATGGCTACACCTTC.